A selection of T cell receptor beta chains follows, all from one sample in a study of identical twins. TCRdb reanalysed the 5' RACE reads using MiXCR and keeps one entry per CDR3 protein. The data contain roughly 200,000 distinct CDR3 sequences, around a sixth of them seen just once; the ten biggest clones take up 35% to 45%. This same sample was also part of a study on T cells expressing NK-cell markers.

The specimen sequenced was CD8+ T cells sorted from blood. All receptors come from a woman younger than 30 in good health. The CDR3 runs from the conserved cysteine through the conserved F or W. The D gene is left open where the match is weak. The size field is filled for only some rows; it gives once, few, many or a size class.

D gene,clone size,J gene,V gene,CDR3 DNA,CDR3 protein
TRBD1,-,TRBJ1-4,TRBV2,TGTGCCAGCAGTAGAAGAGGACAGGGGGATGAAAAACTGTTTTTT,CASSRRGQGDEKLFF
-,-,TRBJ2-7,TRBV30,TGTGCCTGGATTAGGGAAAGCTCCTACGAGCAGTACTTC,CAWIRESSYEQYF
-,-,TRBJ1-1,TRBV29-1,TGCAGCGTTGCTTCGGCGGAAGATAACACTGAAGCTTTCTTT,CSVASAEDNTEAFF
-,medium-sized,TRBJ2-1,TRBV15,TGTGCCACCAGCAGAGAGAGGCTGTTCTTC,CATSRERLFF
TRBD1,-,TRBJ1-1,TRBV12-3/TRBV12-4,TGTGCCAGCAGAGGGACAGCCGTAGGCACTGAAGCTTTCTTT,CASRGTAVGTEAFF
-,few,TRBJ2-7,TRBV12-3/TRBV12-4,TGTGCCAGCAGTTTGGGGTGGAGGGACCAATATTCCTACGAGCAGTACTTC,CASSLGWRDQYSYEQYF
-,few,TRBJ2-1,TRBV10-3,TGTGCCATCAATTTTGGACCACAGTTCTTC,CAINFGPQFF
-,many,TRBJ1-4,TRBV12-3/TRBV12-4,TGTGCCAGCAGTTTATGGGGCGGCCTTAATGAAAAACTGTTTTTT,CASSLWGGLNEKLFF
-,-,TRBJ2-1,TRBV6-1,TGTGCCAGCAAAAAGGACCTTCACAATGAGCAGTTCTTC,CASKKDLHNEQFF
TRBD1,few,TRBJ1-2,TRBV7-3,TGTGCCAGCAGCTTAAAGGGTCGGGACAGGATGTATGGCTACACCTTC,CASSLKGRDRMYGYTF
TRBD2,-,TRBJ2-1,TRBV5-1,TGCGCCAGCAGCGGTCGGGGACTAGCGGCGAGCTCCTACAATGAGCAGTTCTTC,CASSGRGLAASSYNEQFF
TRBD1,-,TRBJ2-1,TRBV9,TGTGCCAGCAGCGTCGGGACAGCAATCAATGAGCAGTTCTTC,CASSVGTAINEQFF
-,few,TRBJ1-1,TRBV5-6,TGTGCCAGCAGCTTGACCCCGAGTGGGACTGAAGCTTTCTTT,CASSLTPSGTEAFF
TRBD1,many,TRBJ2-3,TRBV13,TGTGCCAGCAGCAGCGGCAGGGGGATGTCAGGGAGAGATACGCAGTATTTT,CASSSGRGMSGRDTQYF
-,-,TRBJ2-6,TRBV12-3/TRBV12-4,TGTGCCAGCTCCTGGGGGGGGGCCCTGGTCCCCGGGGCCAACGTCCTGACTTTC,CASSWGGALVPGANVLTF
-,-,TRBJ2-1,TRBV5-5,TGTGCCAGCAGCTTGGACCTAAAATCCTACAATGAGCAGTTCTTC,CASSLDLKSYNEQFF
-,few,TRBJ1-1,TRBV14,TGTGCCAGCAGCCAAGATTACAGGAACACTGAAGCTTTCTTT,CASSQDYRNTEAFF
TRBD1,few,TRBJ2-5,TRBV10-3,TGTGCCATCAGTGAGAAACAGGGGGTAGAGACCCAGTACTTC,CAISEKQGVETQYF
TRBD2,-,TRBJ2-7,TRBV5-5,TGTGCCAGCAGCTTAGTCGCGGGGGGCACCTACGAGCAGTACTTC,CASSLVAGGTYEQYF
-,few,TRBJ2-5,TRBV27,TGTGCCAGACAAGAGACCCAGTACTTC,CARQETQYF
TRBD1,-,TRBJ1-5,TRBV6-1,TGTGCCAGCAGTGAAATGGGGACAGGGCGTCGGCAGCCCCAGCATTTT,CASSEMGTGRRQPQHF
TRBD2,-,TRBJ2-1,TRBV19,TGTGCCAGTAGCGGGGGGGCTGACAATGAGCAGTTCTTC,CASSGGADNEQFF
TRBD2,-,TRBJ2-7,TRBV2,TGTGCCAGCAGCCAGACTAGCGGGGTAGTATACGAGCAGTACTTC,CASSQTSGVVYEQYF
-,-,TRBJ2-7,TRBV9,TGTGCCAGCAGCCTCGGGGGGCCTTCCTACGAGCAGTACTTC,CASSLGGPSYEQYF
-,-,TRBJ2-5,TRBV11-2,TGTGCCAGCAGCCTTTTTCGGAAAGAGACCCAGTACTTC,CASSLFRKETQYF
-,-,TRBJ2-7,TRBV20-1,TGCAGTGCTAGAGATCAAGGTGGCTTTCCCTCCTACGAGCAGTACTTC,CSARDQGGFPSYEQYF
TRBD2,-,TRBJ2-1,TRBV20-1,TGCAGTGGTACTAGCGGCAATGAGCAGTTCTTC,CSGTSGNEQFF
-,-,TRBJ1-2,TRBV7-9,TGTGCCAGCAGCTCCGGAACGATGAACGACACCTTC,CASSSGTMNDTF
TRBD2,few,TRBJ2-7,TRBV11-1,TGTGCCAGCAAATTGGCTAGCGGTTACTACGAGCAGTACTTC,CASKLASGYYEQYF
TRBD1,few,TRBJ1-5,TRBV29-1,TGCAGCGTGGGACAGGGAAGCAATCAGCCCCAGCATTTT,CSVGQGSNQPQHF
-,-,TRBJ1-1,TRBV12-3/TRBV12-4,TGTGCCAGCGGGGCGGGGGTATGGGCTTTCTTT,CASGAGVWAFF
TRBD1,-,TRBJ2-3,TRBV20-1,TGCAGTGCTAGAGATATTGTGGAAGGGACAGGCGATACGCAGTATTTT,CSARDIVEGTGDTQYF
-,-,TRBJ2-3,TRBV27,TGTGCCAGCAGTTTCGGGATTAGCACAGATACGCAGTATTTT,CASSFGISTDTQYF
TRBD2,few,TRBJ2-1,TRBV9,TGTGCCAGCAGCGGGACTAGCGGGAGGGTTACAACGGGACCCTACAATGAGCAGTTCTTC,CASSGTSGRVTTGPYNEQFF
-,-,TRBJ2-3,TRBV5-1,TGCGCCAGCAGCTTGGCCATCGGGGGCAGAAGCACAGATACGCAGTATTTT,CASSLAIGGRSTDTQYF
TRBD2,few,TRBJ2-2,TRBV6-1,TGTGCCAGCAGTACCCTTCGGGGACTAGCGGGAGATGCCACCGGGGAGCTGTTTTTT,CASSTLRGLAGDATGELFF
-,-,TRBJ1-2,TRBV29-1,TGCAGCGTGCCGCAACAGGGAGGCTACACCTTC,CSVPQQGGYTF
-,few,TRBJ1-1,TRBV6-5,TGTGCCAGCAGTTACGTCGGGGGCGGGAACACTGAAGCTTTCTTT,CASSYVGGGNTEAFF
-,-,TRBJ2-2,TRBV12-3/TRBV12-4,TGTGCCAGCAGCCGCGACTTCCCGGCGGGGGGGGAGCTGTTTTTT,CASSRDFPAGGELFF
-,many,TRBJ2-3,TRBV2,TGTGCCAGCCGCGGGACAGCTTGGTATTTT,CASRGTAWYF
-,few,TRBJ2-1,TRBV24-1,TGTGCCCCAGGTACAAAACTAGCATCCCATGAGCAGTTCTTC,CAPGTKLASHEQFF
TRBD1,few,TRBJ1-4,TRBV6-5,TGTGCCAGCAGTTACACGGTTGGGGGACAGCGAGAAAAACTGTTTTTT,CASSYTVGGQREKLFF
TRBD2,-,TRBJ2-7,TRBV7-2,TGTGCCAGCAGCTTGCGACTAGCGGGCCTTCCCTACGAGCAGTACTTC,CASSLRLAGLPYEQYF
-,-,TRBJ2-1,TRBV15,TGTGCCACCAAAGGGGGAACTACATACAATGAGCAGTTCTTC,CATKGGTTYNEQFF
-,-,TRBJ2-1,TRBV30,TGTGCCTGGAGTGTATCTGTGGCTGAGCAGTTCTTC,CAWSVSVAEQFF
TRBD2,-,TRBJ2-3,TRBV20-1,TGCAGTGCTCGTCTAGCGGGAGGAATTGCAGATACGCAGTATTTT,CSARLAGGIADTQYF
-,-,TRBJ1-3,TRBV7-8,TGTGCCAGCAGCCCCGGGACCCTCTCTGGAAACACCATATATTTT,CASSPGTLSGNTIYF
-,few,TRBJ1-5,TRBV5-6,TGTGCCAGCAGCCCGGGCCATAGCCCCAATCAGCCCCAGCATTTT,CASSPGHSPNQPQHF
-,few,TRBJ2-2,TRBV25-1,TGTGCCAGCAGCCCCCTAGGGTGGCCTGTGATCGGGGAGCTGTTTTTT,CASSPLGWPVIGELFF
-,few,TRBJ2-1,TRBV11-2,TGTGCCAGCAGCTTAATCGGGGGAGTCAGCTCCTACAATGAGCAGTTCTTC,CASSLIGGVSSYNEQFF
-,few,TRBJ2-1,TRBV7-7,TGTGCTAGCAGCTTAGGGGCCGCAACCCCCAATGAGCAGTTCTTC,CASSLGAATPNEQFF
-,-,TRBJ2-7,TRBV11-2,TGTGCCAGCACGGGGTCCCATTACGAGCAGTACTTC,CASTGSHYEQYF
-,few,TRBJ1-1,TRBV14,TGTGCCAGCAGCCCCGAATTAATTTCCGAAGCTTTCTTT,CASSPELISEAFF
-,few,TRBJ2-5,TRBV27,TGTGCCAGCAGTCTATTTTTACAAACGGGTTGGGAGACCCAGTACTTC,CASSLFLQTGWETQYF
-,-,TRBJ2-7,TRBV29-1,TGCAGCGTTGAAGTGGACCTCCCCAACGAGCAGTACTTC,CSVEVDLPNEQYF
-,-,TRBJ1-2,TRBV12-3/TRBV12-4,TGTGCCAGCAGTTTAACAACAGAATTCCACGACTTCTATGGCTACACCTTC,CASSLTTEFHDFYGYTF
-,-,TRBJ2-1,TRBV10-2,TGCGCCAGCCTCGGGGACAATGAGCAGTTCTTC,CASLGDNEQFF
TRBD2,-,TRBJ2-3,TRBV15,TGTGCCACCGGAGCGGGAGGGGGTACAGATACGCAGTATTTT,CATGAGGGTDTQYF
-,-,TRBJ1-1,TRBV11-2,TGTGCCAGCAGCCAGCAGGGAGAAGCTTTCTTT,CASSQQGEAFF
-,few,TRBJ1-1,TRBV12-3/TRBV12-4,TGTGCCAGCAGTTTTGGTTTGGGTAGTGAAGCTTTCTTT,CASSFGLGSEAFF